Listed below are T cell receptor beta chains from one sample, sequenced in a study of tumor-infiltrating lymphocytes in primary liver carcinoma. MiXCR, applied by TCRdb to the multiplex PCR reads, yields one record per CDR3 protein. The data contain fewer than 350,000 distinct CDR3 sequences, roughly two thirds of them singletons. Sequencing was carried out using peripheral blood. Source of these receptors: a man in his forties with primary liver carcinoma and hepatitis B virus infection. CDR3s include the opening cysteine and the closing phenylalanine or tryptophan. D genes are given only for firm matches. Size tells how often a clone was seen (once, few, many) or the class of an expanded clone, and some rows leave it out.

>TRBJ2-5|once|.|TRBV28
TGTGCCAGCAGTGTCGGGGGGCGATTGGAGACCCAGTACTTC
CASSVGGRLETQYF
>TRBJ2-1|few|TRBD2|TRBV25-1
TGTGCCAGCAGTGAGCCCTCTAGCGGGTTCTGGGATGAGCAGTTCTTC
CASSEPSSGFWDEQFF
>TRBJ1-3|many|.|TRBV6-2/TRBV6-3
TGTGCCAGCAGTTACTCGTCCTCTGGAAACACCATATATTTT
CASSYSSSGNTIYF
>TRBJ1-4|.|TRBD1|TRBV12-3/TRBV12-4
TGTGCCGGCAGACCAACAGGGGAAACTAATGGAAAACTGTTTTTT
CAGRPTGETNGKLFF
>TRBJ2-2|.|TRBD2|TRBV5-5
TGTGTCAGCAGCTTCCGTGTAGGCGGGAGTAAGCACACCGGGGAGCTGTTTTTT
CVSSFRVGGSKHTGELFF
>TRBJ1-3|many|.|TRBV6-6
TGTGCCAGCAGTTATCTACAGGGCGTTTCTAGAAACACCATATATTTT
CASSYLQGVSRNTIYF
>TRBJ1-2|many|.|TRBV5-6
TGTGCCAGCAGCTTGAGGACAGTGGTCGGGGGCTACACCTTC
CASSLRTVVGGYTF
>TRBJ2-1|many|TRBD2|TRBV5-1
TGCGCCAGCAGCTTGGATTCTAGCGGGCTGTACAATGAGCAGTTCTTC
CASSLDSSGLYNEQFF
>TRBJ2-7|.|TRBD2|TRBV4-1
TGCGCCAGCAGCCAAGAAAGGACTAGCGAGAGTCTATACGAGCAGTACTTC
CASSQERTSESLYEQYF
>TRBJ2-2|.|.|TRBV11-3
TGTGCCAGCAGGCACCGGGGGAACGCCGGGGAGCTGTTTTTT
CASRHRGNAGELFF
>TRBJ2-7|few|.|TRBV5-6
TGTGCCAGCAGCTTTTCTGGTCCCTACGAGCAGTACTTC
CASSFSGPYEQYF
>TRBJ2-3|few|TRBD2|TRBV7-9
TGTGCCAGCAGCTTTAAGCGGGAGGGCCTGGATACGCAGTATTTT
CASSFKREGLDTQYF
>TRBJ2-2|once|.|TRBV5-1
TGCGCCAGCAGCGTCGGGAACACCGGGGAGCTGTTTTTT
CASSVGNTGELFF
>TRBJ2-4|once|.|TRBV28
TGTGCCAGCACCTCCAGGGGACGGGGAGCCAAAAACATTCAGTACTTC
CASTSRGRGAKNIQYF
>TRBJ2-7|.|TRBD2|TRBV6-6
TGTGCCACCAGTCACAGTGGGAGGGGAGGATACGAGCAGTACTTC
CATSHSGRGGYEQYF
>TRBJ2-1|once|TRBD1|TRBV4-3
TGCGCCAGCAGCCAAGATAACGTAGAACAGGGGACCTACAAAGAGCAGTTCTTC
CASSQDNVEQGTYKEQFF
>TRBJ2-2|.|TRBD1|TRBV6-6
TGTGCCAGCAGTTACTTGACTGGACAGGGAGGATCCGGGGAGCCGTTTTTT
CASSYLTGQGGSGEPFF
>TRBJ2-3|.|.|TRBV11-2
TGTGCCAGCAACAGAAGAAATACAGGGAACACAGATATGCAGTATTTT
CASNRRNTGNTDMQYF
>TRBJ1-1|few|.|TRBV5-6
TGTGCCAGCAGCCCCCGGGACGACTATTTGAACACTGGAGCTTTCTTT
CASSPRDDYLNTGAFF
>TRBJ1-1|.|.|TRBV29-1
TGCAGCGCATTGGGGGGGTGGGGTATGAACACTGAAGCTTTCTTT
CSALGGWGMNTEAFF
>TRBJ2-7|many|TRBD2|TRBV6-4
TGTGCCAGCAGTGACGGTTTTAGCGGGAGCGATTACGAGCAGTACTTC
CASSDGFSGSDYEQYF
>TRBJ2-1|many|TRBD2|TRBV6-1
TGTGCCAGCAGTGATTCTCTAGCGGCTACCTACAATGAGCAGTTCTTC
CASSDSLAATYNEQFF
>TRBJ2-1|.|TRBD2|TRBV11-3
TGTGCCAGCAGCAGGACTAGGCTCGATGGACAGTTCTTC
CASSRTRLDGQFF
>TRBJ2-4|.|.|TRBV30
TGTGCCTGGAGCCCGGGCTCGGACATTCAGTACTTC
CAWSPGSDIQYF
>TRBJ2-3|.|.|TRBV10-3
TGTGCCATCAGTGAGTCAGCGGAAACGCAGTATTTT
CAISESAETQYF
>TRBJ2-4|once|.|TRBV5-5
TGTGCCAGCAGCTTGGTAGGGGGGATTGGAAACATTCGGTACTTC
CASSLVGGIGNIRYF
>TRBJ1-1|once|.|TRBV11-2
TGTGCCAGCAGCTTATGCGGTAACACTGAAGCTTTCTTT
CASSLCGNTEAFF
>TRBJ2-1|.|.|TRBV12-3/TRBV12-4
TGTGCCAGCAGCCCCTTAGGCAATAAGCAGTTCTTC
CASSPLGNKQFF
>TRBJ2-7|many|.|TRBV11-2
TGTGCCAGCAGCCCCGCCGACGAGCAGTACTTC
CASSPADEQYF
>TRBJ2-2|.|TRBD2|TRBV5-6
TGTGCCAGCAGCTTTGCGGCGGGAGGGCCCTACGAGGAGCTGTTTTTT
CASSFAAGGPYEELFF
>TRBJ1-1|medium-sized|.|TRBV29-1
TGCAGCGTTGCGGCAGGGTGGGGAATGAACACTGAAGCTTTCTTT
CSVAAGWGMNTEAFF
>TRBJ2-1|few|.|TRBV4-2
TGTGTCAACAGCCAAGATAAATTCCGGACACACTACAATGAGCAGTTCTTC
CVNSQDKFRTHYNEQFF
>TRBJ2-6|.|.|TRBV5-1
TGCGCCAGCAATGGAGGGGTGGCTGGGGCCAACGTCCTGACTTTC
CASNGGVAGANVLTF
>TRBJ2-2|.|.|TRBV28
TGTGCCAGCAGTTTCCTACAGAGGAACACCGGGGAGCTGTTTTTT
CASSFLQRNTGELFF
>TRBJ2-3|.|TRBD2|TRBV7-3
TGTGCCAGCAGCCATGGACTAGCGGGTGGGACAGATACGCTGTATTTT
CASSHGLAGGTDTLYF
>TRBJ1-2|.|.|TRBV10-3
TGTGTCATCAGTGAGATGCAGACCGGGGGTGGCTACACCTTC
CVISEMQTGGGYTF
>TRBJ1-4|few|.|TRBV4-1
TGCGCCAGCAGCCATGGACTGGGGGCAGGTGAAAAACTGTTTTTT
CASSHGLGAGEKLFF
>TRBJ1-2|many|TRBD1|TRBV12-3/TRBV12-4
TGTGCCAGCAGTTATCAGGGGGCTTCGGGCTATGGCTACACCTTC
CASSYQGASGYGYTF
>TRBJ2-1|many|.|TRBV6-5
TGTGCCAGCAGTTACTCGAACAGCTACAATGAGCAGTTCTTC
CASSYSNSYNEQFF
>TRBJ2-5|many|.|TRBV12-3/TRBV12-4
TGTGCCAGCAGTCGGGACCTTCAAGAGACCCAGTACTTC
CASSRDLQETQYF
>TRBJ2-7|.|.|TRBV6-1
TGTGCCAGCAGCCCCGGGACGGGGTTGGTCAAGCAGTACTTC
CASSPGTGLVKQYF
>TRBJ2-1|many|TRBD2|TRBV11-3
TGTGCCAGCAGTATTAGCGGGAGCTCCTACAATGAGCAGTTCTTC
CASSISGSSYNEQFF
>TRBJ1-5|.|TRBD1|TRBV5-6
TGTGCCAACAGCAGGGGACAGTATCAGCCCCAGCATTTT
CANSRGQYQPQHF
>TRBJ2-1|.|TRBD2|TRBV6-1
TGTGCCAGCAGTGAACGGATACTAGCGGGGGGTGGGAATGAGCAGTTATTC
CASSERILAGGGNEQLF
>TRBJ1-6|.|TRBD1|TRBV5-6
TGTGCCAGCAGCTTGAAGGGGGCAGCTTTAAACGGGGGATCACCCCTCCACTTT
CASSLKGAALNGGSPLHF
>TRBJ2-3|few|TRBD2|TRBV5-6
TGTGCCAGCAGCGCCCGGGAGGCAGATACGCAGTATTTT
CASSAREADTQYF
>TRBJ1-2|.|.|TRBV30
TGTACCTGGACCGGAGGGGTTTCTAACTATGGCTACACCTTC
CTWTGGVSNYGYTF
>TRBJ2-5|many|.|TRBV12-3/TRBV12-4
TGTGCCAGCAGTTTCTCAGGGCCCGGGACCCAGTACTTC
CASSFSGPGTQYF
>TRBJ1-3|many|.|TRBV10-3
TGTGCCATCAGTGAGTCGTCGGCCCTTGGAAACACCATATATTTT
CAISESSALGNTIYF